The entry below describes one TCR beta chain. Its antigen is as yet unknown. This entry comes from a study of CD8 T cells in ankylosing spondylitis. Study results and limitations: Typical of ankylosing spondylitis blood, it appeared, was a TCR beta motif of eight highly homologous variants. Previous work reported some of these motif variants in the synovial fluid and blood of reactive arthritis. Reportedly, significant enrichment of disease-linked clones occurred in matched ankylosing spondylitis synovial fluid.

Each CDR3 protein is one row after TCRdb ran MiXCR on the 5' RACE reads. The sample contains about 440,000 distinct CDR3 sequences, under 20% of which appear only once. V gave up 6 bases and J gave up 6 bases, with 14 bases separating them. The CDR3 sequence is 14 residues long. Germline V gene sequence: CDR1 SNHLY, CDR2 FYNNEI. The chain is built from TRBV2 and TRBJ2-2; a possible D gene is TRBD1 (6 bases). This sequence was found in a male donor with ankylosing spondylitis. Sequences were obtained from blood, either unsorted or a sorted T cell fraction (not recorded which). CDR3 in DNA: TGTGCCAGCAGCACCACAGGGCTCCCCGGGGAGCTGTTTTTT. Translating gives CASSTTGLPGELFF.